Presented here are 20 T cell receptor beta chains from one specimen sequenced in a study of PD-1 blockade in mismatch repair-deficient tumors (dated by TCRdb to the late 2010s). The library was generated by the immunoSEQ multiplex PCR assay. TCRdb carries this immuneACCESS record with in-frame sequences only. Its versions omit some clonotypes, under half of them owing to an unresolved V gene in the studies checked, with the rest unexplained. The table for this sample lists about 66,000 clones; roughly 80% of them were counted only once. The ten largest clones add up to nearly 5.5% of the sample. The input for sequencing was peripheral blood, taken 2 weeks after starting pembrolizumab. These receptors all come from an adult with mismatch repair-deficient cancer.

This clone was recorded once. The rearrangement joins TRBV6-1 to TRBJ2-7; D gene uncertain. V lost 4 bases, J lost 5 bases, and 15 bases lay in between. Germline CDR1 and CDR2: MNHNS and SASEGT. The CDR3 spans 14 residues. In DNA form, the CDR3 reads TGTGCCAGCAGTGTGAACTACCAATCCCACGAGCAGTACTTC. Its protein is CASSVNYQSHEQYF.

This chain connects TRBV7-9 to TRBJ1-2, with D maybe TRBD1 (5 bases). V shed 2 bases and J shed 8 bases, with 15 bases lying between them. This CDR3 is built from 14 residues. Germline CDR1 SEHNR, CDR2 FQNEAQ (reference sequence). The CDR3 nucleotides are TGTGCCAGCAGCTTACCCGGGGCGGAGATGGGCTACACCTTC. It specifies CASSLPGAEMGYTF.

Comments on this clone: One end of the junction does not line up with germline, which may come from a read error. The chain recombines TRBV6-5 with TRBJ2-2; a weak D match, TRBD1 (5 bases). The CDR3 has 13 residues. Germline CDR1 is MNHEY and CDR2 is SVGAGI. The CDR3 protein is CAISQGNTGELFF. CDR3 nucleotide sequence: TGTGCCATCAGTCAGGGGAACACCGGGGAGCTGTTTTTT.

The V gene is TRBV27, the J gene TRBJ2-1; D might be TRBD1 (6 bases). V was pared by 4 bases and J by 5 bases, with 21 bases between. Germline-derived CDR1 and CDR2 are MNHEY and SMNVEV (reference sequence). The CDR3 is 17 residues long. The CDR3 DNA reads TGTGCCAGCAGTTCGTTCAGGGGCGGGCCCCCTAACAATGAGCAGTTCTTC. This sequence encodes CASSSFRGGPPNNEQFF.

The rearrangement uses TRBV10-3 and TRBJ2-7, with D tentatively TRBD1 (6 bases). The V gene lost 2 bases and the J gene lost 5 bases, with 16 bases spanning the gap. This CDR3 has 15 residues. The germline V gene has CDR1 ENHRY and CDR2 SYGVKD. Written as DNA, the CDR3 is TGTGCCATCAGTGAGGCCCGGGGTGGGGGCGACGAGCAGTACTTC. As protein: CAISEARGGGDEQYF.

This clone was detected only a few times. The V gene is TRBV6-4, the J gene TRBJ2-1; no definite D call. V shed 3 bases and J shed 11 bases, with 14 bases lying between them. This CDR3 has 13 residues. Germline CDR1 reads MRHNA; CDR2 reads SNTAGT. CDR3 nucleotide sequence: TGTGCCAGCAGTGAGATGTATGGAAGGAAGCAGTTCTTC. Translated, it gives CASSEMYGRKQFF.

The V and J genes are TRBV9 and TRBJ2-7; no definite D call. Germline CDR1 SGDLS, CDR2 YYNGEE. The CDR3 length is 14 residues. Trimming took 4 bases from V and 2 from J, leaving 13 bases between them. The CDR3 coding sequence is TGTGCCAGCAGCCCCCCCCACCATCCCTACGAGCAGTACTTC. Translating it yields CASSPPHHPYEQYF.

This chain links TRBV7-9 with TRBJ2-2; D could derive from TRBD1 or TRBD2 (5 bases each). CDR1 is SEHNR and CDR2 is FQNEAQ in the germline V gene (reference sequence). V dropped 5 bases and J dropped 5 bases, with 9 bases sitting between them. The CDR3 is 13 amino acids. The CDR3 is CASSQWGTGELFF. For the CDR3, the DNA is TGTGCCAGCAGCCAGTGGGGGACCGGGGAGCTGTTTTTT.

The chain uses TRBV5-1 and TRBJ1-1, with 7 bases identical to TRBD1. Trimming at V came to 2 bases and at J to 1 base, leaving 5 bases not matched to a gene. This CDR3 is built from 15 residues. Germline-derived CDR1 and CDR2 are SGHRS and YFSETQ. The CDR3 reads CASSFTGVGNTEAFF. The DNA of the CDR3 is TGCGCCAGCAGCTTCACAGGGGTGGGGAACACTGAAGCTTTCTTT.

This chain uses TRBV5-6 with TRBJ2-2, with D hard to call. The germline gives CDR1 SGHDT, CDR2 YYEEEE. The CDR3 is 16 residues long. V gave up 1 base and J gave up 4 bases, with 14 bases separating them. The CDR3 DNA follows: TGTGCCAGCAGCTTGAGTGACTCCTCGGGCACCGGGGAGCTGTTTTTT. Its translation is CASSLSDSSGTGELFF.

The chain uses TRBV28 and TRBJ2-7; 9 bases line up with TRBD1. This CDR3 has 17 residues. The V segment lost 6 bases and the J segment 5 bases; nucleotides outside the gene matches: 17. Germline lookup yields CDR1 MDHEN and CDR2 SYDVKM. The CDR3 nucleotides read TGTGCCAGCAGCCCCAGGACCTGGGGACAGGGTCCCCACGAGCAGTACTTC. Its protein is CASSPRTWGQGPHEQYF.

This clone was observed once. The chain carries TRBV5-4 and TRBJ1-1; a weak D match, TRBD1 (5 bases). CDR3 length equals 13 residues. Per the germline V gene, CDR1 is SGHNT and CDR2 is YYREEE (reference sequence). The germline V and J ends were trimmed by 2 bases and 1 base, with 6 bases remaining between them. Written as DNA, the CDR3 is TGTGCCAGCAGCTTCACAGGGAACACTGAAGCTTTCTTT. This gives the protein CASSFTGNTEAFF.

The gene calls are TRBV9 and TRBJ2-1; D may be TRBD2 (5 bases). CDR1 is SGDLS and CDR2 is YYNGEE in the germline V gene. This CDR3 has 15 residues. Trimming took off 3 bases at V and 3 bases at J, with 13 bases between the two ends. The CDR3 sequence is CASSEGAENYNEQFF. CDR3 in DNA: TGTGCCAGCAGCGAAGGAGCGGAGAACTACAATGAGCAGTTCTTC.

This chain links TRBV10-3 with TRBJ2-3; tentative D call: TRBD2 (6 bases). V lost 4 bases and J 3 bases, leaving 14 bases between the germline ends. CDR1 and CDR2 (germline): ENHRY, SYGVKD. The CDR3 has 15 amino acids. CDR3 in amino acids: CAISVSASGTDTQYF. Written as DNA, the CDR3 is TGTGCCATCAGTGTTTCGGCCAGCGGGACAGATACGCAGTATTTT.

The CDR3 nucleotides are TGTGCCAGCAGCCCCGAGGCTCTCAGGGGAGCTGTGCCCTACGAGCAGTACTTC. Its protein is CASSPEALRGAVPYEQYF. V usage is TRBV7-9 and J usage is TRBJ2-7; tentative D call: TRBD1 (6 bases). The CDR3 is 18 amino acids. The V gene lost 5 bases and the J gene lost 2 bases, with 25 bases spanning the gap. Per germline, CDR1 SEHNR and CDR2 FQNEAQ (reference sequence).

V usage is TRBV15 and J usage is TRBJ1-1; 7 nucleotides align to TRBD1. CDR1 is LNHNV, CDR2 YYDKDF, per germline (reference sequence). J was trimmed by 8 bases and V by 3 bases; bases with no gene match: 6. This CDR3 has 13 amino acids. The CDR3 DNA reads as TGTGCCACCAGCAGCCTGGGGACAGCAGAAGCTTTCTTT. It specifies CATSSLGTAEAFF.

The chain links TRBV7-9 to TRBJ1-1; no firm D call. The CDR3 has 13 amino acids. The V end was cut by 4 bases, the J end by 1 base, with 7 bases between. Germline V gene lookup returns CDR1 SEHNR and CDR2 FQNEAQ (reference sequence). CDR3 amino acids: CASSSPGNTEAFF. The CDR3 DNA reads TGTGCCAGCAGCTCTCCAGGGAACACTGAAGCTTTCTTT.

This chain joins TRBV7-2 and TRBJ2-6; 11 bases match TRBD1. J lost 2 bases, V lost 6 bases, and 3 bases had no gene match. The CDR3 is made up of 16 amino acids. Germline V gene sequence: CDR1 SGHTA, CDR2 FQGNSA. The CDR3 region has the DNA TGTGCCAGCAGAGGACAGGGGGCGCCTGGGGCCAACGTCCTGACTTTC. Its translation: CASRGQGAPGANVLTF.

V gene TRBV19 combines with J gene TRBJ1-5; D gene uncertain. The CDR3 extends over 14 amino acids. V lost 7 bases and J lost 2, with 12 bases in between. Germline V CDR1 and CDR2: LNHDA, SQIVND (reference sequence). In nucleotides, the CDR3 is TGTGCCAGTACCTATTCCCTAGGCAATCAGCCCCAGCATTTT. Protein: CASTYSLGNQPQHF.

This clone has a single count. A junction end diverges from the germline sequence, so it may reflect a read error. The V gene is TRBV7-7, the J gene TRBJ1-3, with TRBD1 identical over 7 bases. Germline CDR1 and CDR2: SSHAT and FNYEAQ (reference sequence). This CDR3 is 14 amino acids long. CDR3 DNA sequence: TGTGCTAGCAGCCCAGGGGGTTCTGGAAACACCATATATTTT. It encodes CASSPGGSGNTIYF.